These 17 T cell receptor beta chains originate from one sample sequenced in a study of CD8+CD57+ T cells in acquired aplastic anemia. Genomic DNA served as template for TCR beta VDJ and CDR3 profiling. Using its own MiXCR run on the reads, TCRdb lists one record per CDR3 protein. The sample lists just over 200,000 distinct CDR3 sequences; roughly 60% were seen once. Selection for sequencing was limited to patients who had shown CD8+CD57+ cell expansion by flow cytometry. Material: sorted CD4+, CD8+, or CD8+CD57+ T cells (not recorded which) from PBMCs. Source of these receptors: a human donor with aplastic anemia.

The chain employs TRBV20-1 and TRBJ2-2; TRBD1 might be the D (5 bases). Trimming took off 2 bases at V and 1 base at J, with 5 bases between the two ends. The CDR3 has 13 amino acids. Germline-derived CDR1 and CDR2 are DFQATT and SNEGSKA (reference sequence). The CDR3 DNA reads as TGCAGTGCTAGACAGGGGAACACCGGGGAGCTGTTTTTT. Its protein product is CSARQGNTGELFF.

This clonotype was observed once. The chain combines TRBV7-2 with TRBJ1-2; 8 bases map to TRBD1. The junction had 7 bases not matched to a gene; V was cut back by 5 bases and J by 2 bases. Germline assignment: CDR1 SGHTA and CDR2 FQGNSA. There are 15 residues in the CDR3. CDR3 sequence reads: CASSLGQGGNYGYTF. The CDR3 DNA reads TGTGCCAGCAGCCTAGGACAGGGAGGGAACTATGGCTACACCTTC.

The chain couples TRBV20-1 to TRBJ2-3; D not certain. Germline assignment: CDR1 DFQATT and CDR2 SNEGSKA (reference sequence). The CDR3 contains 17 residues. Trimming pared 2 bases from V and 2 bases from J, leaving 20 bases between. Here the CDR3 DNA reads TGCAGTGCTAGATCACAGCCCAGACAATGGGCCACAGATACGCAGTATTTT. This sequence encodes CSARSQPRQWATDTQYF.

The CDR3 nucleotides read TGCAGTGCTAGAGAGGTCAGTCGTGACGTCCTGACTTTC. Translation: CSAREVSRDVLTF. The V call is TRBV20-1, the J call TRBJ2-6, with no clear D. Per the germline V gene, CDR1 is DFQATT and CDR2 is SNEGSKA (reference sequence). The V gene lost 0 bases and the J gene lost 11 bases, with 11 bases spanning the gap. This CDR3 comprises 13 residues.

This clonotype has more than one count but fewer than ten. The CDR3: CSARGDTYEQYF. Here the CDR3 DNA reads TGCAGTGCTAGAGGCGACACCTACGAGCAGTACTTC. V gene TRBV20-1 combines with J gene TRBJ2-7; D unclear. This CDR3 region has 12 residues. Looked up from germline, CDR1 is DFQATT and CDR2 is SNEGSKA (reference sequence). Trimming left V 1 base short and J 2 bases short, with 6 bases between.

This sequence joins TRBV10-3 and TRBJ2-7; 8 bases fit TRBD2. Germline V gives CDR1 ENHRY, CDR2 SYGVKD. This CDR3 region has 15 residues. V shed 8 bases and J 0 bases; nucleotides not matched to a gene: 9. Written as DNA, the CDR3 is TGTGCCATCGGGCCCTCTAGCGGGCCCTCCTACGAGCAGTACTTC. Translation: CAIGPSSGPSYEQYF.

The V gene is TRBV19, the J gene TRBJ2-1; 7 nucleotides match TRBD1. Germline V gene lookup returns CDR1 LNHDA and CDR2 SQIVND (reference sequence). This CDR3 comprises 16 residues. The V segment lost 5 bases and the J segment 3 bases; nucleotides outside the gene matches: 10. CDR3 DNA sequence: TGTGCCAGTAGTCCAACACGGACAGGAATCTACAATGAGCAGTTCTTC. It yields the protein CASSPTRTGIYNEQFF.

The chain combines TRBV5-4 with TRBJ1-2, with 12 bases lining up with TRBD1. Germline V CDR1 and CDR2: SGHNT, YYREEE (reference sequence). This CDR3 comprises 15 residues. With 0 bases clipped from V and 7 bases from J, the junction kept 4 bases outside the gene matches. The DNA of the CDR3 is TGTGCCAGCAGCTTGGGGGGACAGGGGGCTTTTGGCTACACCTTC. Translated, it gives CASSLGGQGAFGYTF.

This chain uses TRBV5-1 with TRBJ2-7; D may be TRBD1 (6 bases). Deletions cut 0 bases from V and 7 bases from J, with 11 bases between. Germline CDR1 SGHRS, CDR2 YFSETQ. This CDR3 spans 13 amino acids. The CDR3 coding sequence is TGCGCCAGCAGCTTGGTGACAGGAATTGAGCAGTACTTC. Protein sequence: CASSLVTGIEQYF.

The gene calls are TRBV5-5 and TRBJ1-2; D unclear. This CDR3 is 11 amino acids long. The ends were cut back, 0 bases at V and 8 bases at J, with 5 bases in the middle. CDR1 and CDR2 (germline): SGHKS, YYEKEE (reference sequence). CDR3: CASSLAEGYTF. As DNA, the CDR3 is TGTGCCAGCAGCTTGGCCGAGGGCTACACCTTC.

V and J are TRBV19 and TRBJ2-1, with D possibly matching TRBD1 (5 bases). Germline V gene data show CDR1 as LNHDA and CDR2 as SQIVND (reference sequence). Trimming shortened V by 5 bases and J by 5 bases, and 16 bases separated the two germline ends. The CDR3 runs to 15 residues. The CDR3 spells CASSSSGLINNEQFF. Written as DNA, the CDR3 is TGTGCCAGTAGTTCGTCAGGGCTTATCAACAATGAGCAGTTCTTC.

A few counts support this clonotype. The chain combines TRBV10-3 with TRBJ1-5; possible D gene TRBD1, 5 bases. The CDR3 loop spans 15 amino acids. V was shortened by 3 bases and J by 6 bases, with 15 bases between the two germline ends. Germline CDR1 and CDR2: ENHRY and SYGVKD. CDR3 in DNA: TGTGCCATCAGTGATTCCCAGGGTTCAGGTCAGCCCCAGCATTTT. It translates to CAISDSQGSGQPQHF.

This rearrangement joins TRBV10-1 to TRBJ2-2; 9 nucleotides align to TRBD2. Per germline, CDR1 WNHNN and CDR2 SYGVQD (reference sequence). The CDR3 runs 14 residues. The J segment lost 14 bases and the V segment lost 4 bases, leaving 11 bases of the junction unmatched. This chain's CDR3 is CASSGTSDSVELFF. In nucleotides, the CDR3 is TGCGCCAGCAGTGGGACTAGCGACTCGGTGGAACTGTTTTTT.

The chain recombines TRBV5-1 with TRBJ1-3, with D possibly being TRBD1 (6 bases). From germline, CDR1 is SGHRS and CDR2 YFSETQ. V was clipped by 0 bases and J by 2 bases, with 12 bases between them. The CDR3 runs 16 residues. CDR3 residues: CASSLGNREAGNTIYF. As DNA, the CDR3 is TGCGCCAGCAGCTTGGGGAACAGGGAAGCTGGAAACACCATATATTTT.

The genes are TRBV10-3 and TRBJ1-6; D is perhaps TRBD1 (5 bases). From germline, CDR1 is ENHRY and CDR2 SYGVKD. Trimming removed 5 bases from V and 3 bases from J, with 11 bases in between. The CDR3 consists of 15 residues. The CDR3 loop is CAISRGGFYNSPLHF. For the CDR3, the DNA is TGTGCCATCAGTCGCGGGGGGTTCTATAATTCACCCCTCCACTTT.

The V gene is TRBV15, the J gene TRBJ2-7, with 9 bases that match TRBD1. There are 14 residues in the CDR3. CDR1 is LNHNV and CDR2 is YYDKDF in the germline V gene (reference sequence). Trimming at V came to 1 base and at J to 6 bases, leaving 4 bases not matched to a gene. The CDR3 region has the DNA TGTGCCACCAGCAGAGTTACAGGGGGCATCGAGCAGTACTTC. Protein sequence: CATSRVTGGIEQYF. Using reference TRBV15 and TRBJ2-7 for the parts outside the CDR3, the full variable domain is DAMVIQNPRYQVTQFGKPVTLSCSQTLNHNVMYWYQQKSSQAPKLLFHYYDKDFNNEADTPDNFQSRRPNTSFCFLDIRSPGLGDTAMYLCATSRVTGGIEQYFGPGTRLTVT.

The rearrangement joins TRBV12-3 or TRBV12-4 to TRBJ1-2; the match to TRBD1 covers 10 bases. V trimming: 5 bases; J trimming: 4 bases; junction bases outside the gene matches: 7. The CDR3 has 15 amino acids. The CDR3: CASSPSGQGVYGYTF. The CDR3 DNA is TGTGCCAGCAGTCCCTCCGGACAGGGGGTCTATGGCTACACCTTC.